The 17 T cell receptor beta chains below all came from one sample that was sequenced in a study of neurological immune-mediated disorders. TCRdb re-analysed the 5' RACE reads in MiXCR, keeping a single row per CDR3 protein. The table lists under 85,000 distinct CDR3 sequences, around 10% of them singletons. The sequencing input was PBMCs. The receptors derive from a middle-aged man in good health.

This clonotype showed up many times. The J gene is TRBJ2-1, the V gene TRBV12-3 or TRBV12-4, with unresolved D. CDR3 size: 12 residues. Trimming shortened V by 5 bases and J by 6 bases, and 8 bases separated the two germline ends. The CDR3 DNA reads as TGTGCCAGCAGTGGGCTCTCCAATGAGCAGTTCTTC. Amino acids: CASSGLSNEQFF.

This clonotype was counted between two and nine times. The chain links TRBV14 to TRBJ1-1; TRBD1 agrees at 8 bases. Germline loops: CDR1 SGHDN, CDR2 FVKESK. The CDR3 has 15 residues. V lost 5 bases to trimming and J lost 1 base; unmatched junction nucleotides: 6. The CDR3 here is CASSVQGQENTEAFF. CDR3 coding DNA: TGTGCCAGCAGCGTACAGGGACAGGAGAACACTGAAGCTTTCTTT.

This clonotype came up many times. The rearrangement links TRBV18 to TRBJ1-1, with 9 nucleotides matching TRBD1. The trim removed 6 bases at V and 1 base at J, leaving 6 bases unmatched. Germline V CDR1 and CDR2: KGHSH, LQKENI. This CDR3 is built from 15 residues. In DNA, the CDR3 is TGTGCCAGCTCCCTTAACAGGGGGCCGAACACTGAAGCTTTCTTT. Encoded protein: CASSLNRGPNTEAFF.

This clonotype was detected only a few times. The V and J genes are TRBV5-1 and TRBJ2-1; the D gene is possibly TRBD2 (6 bases). Germline values: CDR1 SGHRS, CDR2 YFSETQ. The ends were cut back, 4 bases at V and 0 bases at J, with 14 bases in the middle. The CDR3 has 16 residues. CDR3 in DNA: TGCGCCAGCAGCCCTCGGGTGGGGGGCTCCTACAATGAGCAGTTCTTC. Translation: CASSPRVGGSYNEQFF. The entire variable domain, with the rest obtained from reference TRBV5-1 and TRBJ2-1, is as follows: KAGVTQTPRYLIKTRGQQVTLSCSPISGHRSVSWYQQTPGQGLQFLFEYFSETQRNKGNFPGRFSGRQFSNSRSEMNVSTLELGDSALYLCASSPRVGGSYNEQFFGPGTRLTVL.

In its sample, this clonotype was seen many times. The chain is built from TRBV2 and TRBJ1-1; D is unclear. From germline, CDR1 is SNHLY and CDR2 FYNNEI. The CDR3 spans 12 residues. V lost 1 base and J lost 6, with 6 bases in between. CDR3 in DNA: TGTGCCAGCAGTGAAGGGTATGCTGAAGCTTTCTTT. This translates into CASSEGYAEAFF.

Only a few counts were recorded for this clonotype. The chain recombines TRBV18 with TRBJ2-7, with D possibly matching TRBD2 (5 bases). Germline CDR1 is KGHSH and CDR2 is LQKENI. This CDR3 spans 15 amino acids. V was pared by 3 bases and J by 6 bases, with 18 bases between. CDR3 residues: CASSPDPFGVSEQYF. The CDR3 DNA sequence: TGTGCCAGCTCACCCGACCCCTTCGGGGTGAGCGAGCAGTACTTC.

This clonotype was seen at least ten times. For the CDR3, the DNA is TGTGCCAGCAGTTTATCTCCCGGGGAGCTGTTTTTT. Translated, it gives CASSLSPGELFF. The V and J genes are TRBV27 and TRBJ2-2, with D hard to call. CDR3 size: 12 residues. With 0 bases removed from V and 6 bases from J, the gap between germline ends came to 2 bases. Germline V gene data show CDR1 as MNHEY and CDR2 as SMNVEV (reference sequence).

In its sample, this clonotype was seen many times. The gene calls are TRBV5-1 and TRBJ2-3; possibly TRBD2 for D (6 bases). The germline V and J ends were trimmed by 4 bases and 5 bases, with 14 bases remaining between them. Germline CDR1 SGHRS, CDR2 YFSETQ. The CDR3 extends over 14 amino acids. CDR3 in amino acids: CASSRRDPVDTQYF. The CDR3 DNA sequence: TGCGCCAGCAGCCGGCGGGATCCGGTAGATACGCAGTATTTT.

This clonotype was counted ten times or more. The CDR3 nucleotides read TGTGCCAGCAGCCCCATATCGGATCGGGGCCCTCCGTACTTC. It specifies CASSPISDRGPPYF. This chain links TRBV3-1 with TRBJ2-7; D assignment may be TRBD1 or TRBD2 (5 bases each). V lost 4 bases and J 12 bases, leaving 22 bases between the germline ends. There are 14 residues in the CDR3. The germline CDR1 and CDR2 sequences are LGHDT and YNNKEL (reference sequence).

This clonotype was counted many times. This chain connects TRBV7-8 to TRBJ2-7; 9 bases fit TRBD1. With 4 bases clipped from V and 1 base from J, the junction kept 5 bases outside the gene matches. The CDR3 sequence is 15 residues long. From germline, CDR1 is SGHVS and CDR2 FQNEAQ. The CDR3 loop reads CASSSNRGPSYEQYF. CDR3 sequence (DNA): TGTGCCAGCAGCTCCAACAGGGGGCCATCCTACGAGCAGTACTTC.

This chain joins TRBV7-8 and TRBJ2-1, with 9 nucleotides matching TRBD1. The V gene's germline CDR1 is SGHVS and CDR2 FQNEAQ. The CDR3 is 19 residues long. J was trimmed by 3 bases and V by 5 bases; bases with no gene match: 17. The CDR3 region is CASSPTTGTGSRFYNEQFF. The DNA of the CDR3 is TGTGCCAGCAGCCCCACCACCGGGACAGGGTCAAGATTCTACAATGAGCAGTTCTTC.

This sequence joins TRBV28 and TRBJ2-1; D is possibly TRBD1 or TRBD2 (6 bases each). The CDR3 is 12 amino acids. V dropped 10 bases and J dropped 9 bases, with 16 bases sitting between them. CDR1 MDHEN and CDR2 SYDVKM come from the germline V gene. CDR3 nucleotide sequence: TGTGCCACTAGGGGGGTAGGGGGTGAGCAGTTCTTC. Translating gives CATRGVGGEQFF.

This clonotype appeared a single time. The chain has TRBV9 and TRBJ2-1; 9 nucleotides match TRBD2. V dropped 3 bases and J dropped 10; count of bases not matched to a gene: 14. CDR1 is SGDLS, CDR2 YYNGEE, per germline. CDR3 length: 16 amino acids. CDR3 DNA: TGTGCCAGCAGCGCTGGGACAAGCGGGGGGAGGGCGGAGCAGTTCTTC. It codes for CASSAGTSGGRAEQFF.

This clonotype has at least ten counts. The V call is TRBV20-1, the J call TRBJ1-1, with a possible D match to TRBD1 (5 bases). CDR1 and CDR2 from the germline V gene are DFQATT and SNEGSKA (reference sequence). The V gene lost 7 bases and the J gene lost 6 bases, with 21 bases spanning the gap. This CDR3 region has 14 residues. The CDR3 protein is CSVRKPTGRSEAFF. The CDR3 DNA sequence: TGCAGTGTCCGGAAGCCCACAGGTCGTTCTGAAGCTTTCTTT.

This clonotype was counted ten times or more. This chain uses TRBV10-3 with TRBJ2-1; maybe TRBD1 (6 bases). Germline V gene sequence: CDR1 ENHRY, CDR2 SYGVKD. This CDR3 is built from 15 residues. V lost 0 bases, J lost 6 bases, and 12 bases lay in between. The DNA of the CDR3 is TGTGCCATCAGTGAGTCTGGGGGCTCGGGCAATGAGCAGTTCTTC. Its translation is CAISESGGSGNEQFF.

This clonotype was seen at least ten times. This chain links TRBV6-5 with TRBJ1-2, with TRBD1 matching 7 bases. V dropped 5 bases and J dropped 7; count of bases not matched to a gene: 1. In germline, CDR1 is MNHEY, CDR2 SVGAGI. The CDR3 loop spans 11 amino acids. CDR3: CASSEGAGYTF. In DNA form, the CDR3 reads TGTGCCAGCAGTGAGGGGGCTGGCTACACCTTC.

This clonotype was found many times. CDR3 residues: CSARDPWGATYEQYF. CDR3 DNA sequence: TGCAGTGCTAGAGATCCCTGGGGGGCCACCTACGAGCAGTACTTC. The chain recombines TRBV20-1 with TRBJ2-7; D is perhaps TRBD1 or TRBD2 (6 bases each). Germline CDR1 is DFQATT and CDR2 is SNEGSKA (reference sequence). The CDR3 has 15 residues. V gave up 0 bases and J gave up 2 bases, with 14 bases separating them.